The present T cell receptor beta chain was sequenced within a study of T-cell memory formation after mild COVID-19. Study results and caveats: Contracting clones localized mainly to CM and EM when CD4+ and mainly to EMRA when CD8+. Whereas later expanders leaned CD4+, clones contracting day 15 to 85 showed a balanced CD4/CD8 makeup. Among clones peaking at day 37 in the second wave, SARS-CoV-2 specificity remained unconfirmed.

Comment on this clonotype: Its specificity is unknown.

5'RACE with constant-segment primers built TCRalpha and TCRbeta cDNA libraries with UMIs. TCRdb used MiXCR to reprocess the 5' RACE reads, holding one entry per CDR3 protein. The table has some 320,000 distinct CDR3 sequences, approximately 14% seen once. The clonotype originates from a man aged 18-30 years who had mild COVID-19 (a few samples of this study predate the infection). Cell type and time point are not known. The sample taken for sequencing was PBMCs or a T cell subset sorted from them (not recorded which).

CDR3 sequence: CSAIWGTGLETQYF. The CDR3 DNA is TGCAGCGCTATATGGGGGACAGGCCTAGAGACCCAGTACTTC. The genes are TRBV29-1 and TRBJ2-5, with 8 bases fitting TRBD1. CDR1 is SQVTM, CDR2 ANQGSEA, per germline. CDR3 length: 14 residues. The junction had 11 bases not matched to a gene; V was cut back by 7 bases and J by 4 bases. Together with reference TRBV29-1 and TRBJ2-5, the CDR3 gives the full variable domain: SAVISQKPSRDICQRGTSLTIQCQVDSQVTMMFWYRQQPGQSLTLIATANQGSEATYESGFVIDKFPISRPNLTFSTLTVSNMSPEDSSIYLCSAIWGTGLETQYFGPGTRLLVL.